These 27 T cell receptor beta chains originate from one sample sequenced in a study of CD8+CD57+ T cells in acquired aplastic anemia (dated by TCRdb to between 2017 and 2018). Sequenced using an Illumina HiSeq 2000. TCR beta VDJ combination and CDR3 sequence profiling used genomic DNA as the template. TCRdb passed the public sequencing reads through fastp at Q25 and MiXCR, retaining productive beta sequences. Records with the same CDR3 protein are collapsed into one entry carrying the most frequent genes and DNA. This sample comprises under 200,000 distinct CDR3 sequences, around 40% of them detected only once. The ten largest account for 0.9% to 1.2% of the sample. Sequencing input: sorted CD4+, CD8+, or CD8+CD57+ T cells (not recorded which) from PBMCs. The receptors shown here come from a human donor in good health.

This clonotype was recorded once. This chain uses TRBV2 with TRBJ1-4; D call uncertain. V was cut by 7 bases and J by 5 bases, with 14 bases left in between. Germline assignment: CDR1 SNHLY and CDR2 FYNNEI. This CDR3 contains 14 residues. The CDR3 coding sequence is TGTGCCAGCAAGAGGGAGACACTGAATGAAAAACTGTTTTTT. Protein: CASKRETLNEKLFF.

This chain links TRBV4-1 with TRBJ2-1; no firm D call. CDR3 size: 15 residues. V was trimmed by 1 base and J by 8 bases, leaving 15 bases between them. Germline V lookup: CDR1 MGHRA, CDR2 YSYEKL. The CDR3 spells CASSQAPDGRYEQFF. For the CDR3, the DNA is TGCGCCAGCAGCCAAGCCCCGGACGGGCGTTATGAGCAGTTCTTC.

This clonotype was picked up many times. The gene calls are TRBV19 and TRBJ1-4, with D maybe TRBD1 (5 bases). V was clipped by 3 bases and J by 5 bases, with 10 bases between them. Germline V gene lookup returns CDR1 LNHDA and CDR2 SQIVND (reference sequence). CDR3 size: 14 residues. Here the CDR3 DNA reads TGTGCCAGTAGTATGGAACAGGCCAATGAAAAACTGTTTTTT. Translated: CASSMEQANEKLFF.

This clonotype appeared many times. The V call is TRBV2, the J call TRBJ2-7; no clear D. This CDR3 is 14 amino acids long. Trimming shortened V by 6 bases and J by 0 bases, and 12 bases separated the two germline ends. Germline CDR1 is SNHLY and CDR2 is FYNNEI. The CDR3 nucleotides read TGTGCCAGCAGGTCCCGGGCCCACTCCTACGAGCAGTACTTC. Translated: CASRSRAHSYEQYF.

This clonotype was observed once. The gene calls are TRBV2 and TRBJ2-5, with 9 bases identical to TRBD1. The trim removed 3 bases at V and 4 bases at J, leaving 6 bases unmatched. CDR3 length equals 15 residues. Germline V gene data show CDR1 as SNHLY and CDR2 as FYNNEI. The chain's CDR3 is CASSDGQGTPETQYF. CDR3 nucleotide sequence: TGTGCCAGCAGTGATGGACAGGGGACTCCAGAGACCCAGTACTTC. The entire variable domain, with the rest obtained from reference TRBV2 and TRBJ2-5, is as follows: EPEVTQTPSHQVTQMGQEVILRCVPISNHLYFYWYRQILGQKVEFLVSFYNNEISEKSEIFDDQFSVERPDGSNFTLKIRSTKLEDSAMYFCASSDGQGTPETQYFGPGTRLLVL.

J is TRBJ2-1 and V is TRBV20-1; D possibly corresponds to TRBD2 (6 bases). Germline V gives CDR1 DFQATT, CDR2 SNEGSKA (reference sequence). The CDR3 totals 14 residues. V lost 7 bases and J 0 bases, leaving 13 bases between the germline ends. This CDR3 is CSVRGGDSYNEQFF. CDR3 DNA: TGCAGTGTAAGGGGAGGAGACTCCTACAATGAGCAGTTCTTC.

The CDR3, as DNA: TGTGCCAGCAGTTACAAGCGCAATCAGCCCCAGCATTTT. Amino acid sequence: CASSYKRNQPQHF. This chain joins TRBV6-5 and TRBJ1-5; D is ambiguous. CDR3 length equals 13 residues. The germline gives CDR1 MNHEY, CDR2 SVGAGI. Deletions cut 2 bases from V and 2 bases from J, with 4 bases between.

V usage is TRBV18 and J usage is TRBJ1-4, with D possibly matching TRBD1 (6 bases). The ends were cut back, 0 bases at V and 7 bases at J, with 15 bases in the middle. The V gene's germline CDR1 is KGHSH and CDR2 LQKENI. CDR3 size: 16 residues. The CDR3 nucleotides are TGTGCCAGCTCACCACCGAGCGGGGGCGATAGTGAAAAACTGTTTTTT. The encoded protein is CASSPPSGGDSEKLFF.

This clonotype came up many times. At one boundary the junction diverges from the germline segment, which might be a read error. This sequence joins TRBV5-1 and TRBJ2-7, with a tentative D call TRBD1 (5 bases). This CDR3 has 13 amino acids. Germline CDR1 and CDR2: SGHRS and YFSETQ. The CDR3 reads CASSPDTSYEQYF. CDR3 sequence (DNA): TGTGCCAGTAGCCCGGACACCTCCTACGAGCAGTACTTC.

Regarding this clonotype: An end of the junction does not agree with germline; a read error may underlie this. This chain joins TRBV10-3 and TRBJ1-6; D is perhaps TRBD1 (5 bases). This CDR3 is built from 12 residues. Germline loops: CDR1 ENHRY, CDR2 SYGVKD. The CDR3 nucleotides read TGTGCCATCGGGGCGTCAAATTCACCCCTCCGCTTT. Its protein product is CAIGASNSPLRF.

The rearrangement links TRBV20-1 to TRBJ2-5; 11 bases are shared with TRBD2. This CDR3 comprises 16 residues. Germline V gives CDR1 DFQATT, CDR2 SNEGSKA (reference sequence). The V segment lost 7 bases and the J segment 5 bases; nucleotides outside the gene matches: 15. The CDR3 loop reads CSVTSGGGIRGETQYF. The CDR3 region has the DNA TGCAGTGTCACTAGCGGGGGCGGTATTCGCGGGGAGACCCAGTACTTC.

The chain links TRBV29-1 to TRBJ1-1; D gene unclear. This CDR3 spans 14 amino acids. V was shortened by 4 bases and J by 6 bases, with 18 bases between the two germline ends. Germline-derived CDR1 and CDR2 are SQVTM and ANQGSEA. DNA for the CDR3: TGCAGCGTTGCTAGACTGGACGCCGGCGCTGAAGCTTTCTTT. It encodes CSVARLDAGAEAFF.

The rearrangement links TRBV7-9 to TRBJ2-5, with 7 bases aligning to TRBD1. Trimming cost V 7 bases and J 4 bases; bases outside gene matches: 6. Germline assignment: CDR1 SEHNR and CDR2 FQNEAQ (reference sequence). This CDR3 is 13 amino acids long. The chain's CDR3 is CASTDRVGETQYF. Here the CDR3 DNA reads TGTGCCAGCACCGACAGGGTTGGAGAGACCCAGTACTTC. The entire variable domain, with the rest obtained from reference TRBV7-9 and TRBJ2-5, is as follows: DTGVSQNPRHKITKRGQNVTFRCDPISEHNRLYWYRQTLGQGPEFLTYFQNEAQLEKSRLLSDRFSAERPKGSFSTLEIQRTEQGDSAMYLCASTDRVGETQYFGPGTRLLVL.

CDR3 nucleotides: TGTGCCACCAGTCCCCTGACAGATCGGAACACTGAAGCTTTCTTT. Translating gives CATSPLTDRNTEAFF. The V and J genes are TRBV15 and TRBJ1-1, with D perhaps TRBD1 (5 bases). The CDR3 covers 15 residues. Germline CDR1 is LNHNV and CDR2 is YYDKDF (reference sequence). V was trimmed by 6 bases and J by 1 base, leaving 15 bases between them.

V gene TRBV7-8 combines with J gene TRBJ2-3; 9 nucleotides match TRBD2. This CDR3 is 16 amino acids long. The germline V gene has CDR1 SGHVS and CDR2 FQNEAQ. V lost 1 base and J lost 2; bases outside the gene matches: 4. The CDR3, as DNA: TGTGCCAGCAGCTTAGGCGGCGGGGGGGACACAGATACGCAGTATTTT. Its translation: CASSLGGGGDTDTQYF.

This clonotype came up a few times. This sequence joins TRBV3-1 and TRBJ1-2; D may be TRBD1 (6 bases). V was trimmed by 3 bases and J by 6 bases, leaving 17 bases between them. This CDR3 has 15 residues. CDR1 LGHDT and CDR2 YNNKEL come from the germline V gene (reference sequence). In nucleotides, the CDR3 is TGTGCCAGCAGCCAGGACACTTTACAGGGACATGGCTACACCTTC. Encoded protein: CASSQDTLQGHGYTF. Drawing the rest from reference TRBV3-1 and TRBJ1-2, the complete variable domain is DTAVSQTPKYLVTQMGNDKSIKCEQNLGHDTMYWYKQDSKKFLKIMFSYNNKELIINETVPNRFSPKSPDKAHLNLHINSLELGDSAVYFCASSQDTLQGHGYTFGSGTRLTVV.

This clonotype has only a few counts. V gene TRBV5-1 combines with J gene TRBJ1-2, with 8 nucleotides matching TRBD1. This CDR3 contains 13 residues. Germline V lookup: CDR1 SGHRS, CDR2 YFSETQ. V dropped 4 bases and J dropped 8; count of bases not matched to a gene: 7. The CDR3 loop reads CASSPDRVGGYTF. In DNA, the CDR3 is TGCGCCAGCAGCCCGGACAGGGTTGGAGGCTACACCTTC.

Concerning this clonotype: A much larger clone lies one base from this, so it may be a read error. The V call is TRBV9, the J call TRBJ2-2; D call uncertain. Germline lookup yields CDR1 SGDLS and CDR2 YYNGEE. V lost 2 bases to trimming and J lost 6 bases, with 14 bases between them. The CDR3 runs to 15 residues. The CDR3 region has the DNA TGTGCCAGCAGCGTGACCTCCTCTGGCGCCGGGGAGCTGTTTTTT. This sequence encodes CASSVTSSGAGELFF.

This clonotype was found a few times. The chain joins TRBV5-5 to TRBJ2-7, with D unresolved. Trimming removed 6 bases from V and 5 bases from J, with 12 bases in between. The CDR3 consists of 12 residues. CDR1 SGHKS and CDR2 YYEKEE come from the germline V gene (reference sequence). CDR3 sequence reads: CASTDFRNEQYF. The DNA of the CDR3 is TGTGCCAGCACCGACTTTAGGAACGAGCAGTACTTC.

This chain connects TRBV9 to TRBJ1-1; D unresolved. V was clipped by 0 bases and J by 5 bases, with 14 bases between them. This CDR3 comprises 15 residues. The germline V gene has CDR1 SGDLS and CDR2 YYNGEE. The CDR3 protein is CASSVDPGTGTEAFF. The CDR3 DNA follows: TGTGCCAGCAGCGTAGACCCGGGTACGGGGACTGAAGCTTTCTTT.

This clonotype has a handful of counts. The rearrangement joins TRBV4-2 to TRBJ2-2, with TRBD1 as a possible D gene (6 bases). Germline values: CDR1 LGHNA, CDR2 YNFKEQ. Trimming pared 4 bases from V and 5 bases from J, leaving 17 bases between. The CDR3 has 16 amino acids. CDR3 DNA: TGTGCCAGCAGCCGACAGGTTGTGGGGGTGACCGGGGAGCTGTTTTTT. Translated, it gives CASSRQVVGVTGELFF.

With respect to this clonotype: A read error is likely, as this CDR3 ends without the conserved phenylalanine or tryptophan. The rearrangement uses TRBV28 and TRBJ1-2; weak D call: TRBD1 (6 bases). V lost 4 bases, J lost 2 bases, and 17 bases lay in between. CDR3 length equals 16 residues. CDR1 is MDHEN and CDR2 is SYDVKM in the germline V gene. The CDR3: CASSYLGGLLNYGYTS. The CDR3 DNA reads TGTGCCAGCAGTTACCTTGGGGGCCTCTTAAACTATGGCTACACCTCC.

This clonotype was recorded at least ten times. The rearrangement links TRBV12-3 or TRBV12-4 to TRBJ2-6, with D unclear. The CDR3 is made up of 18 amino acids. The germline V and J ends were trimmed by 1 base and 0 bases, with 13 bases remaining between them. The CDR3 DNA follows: TGTGCCAGCAGTTTAGTACCGCCTTTGAGCTCTGGGGCCAACGTCCTGACTTTC. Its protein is CASSLVPPLSSGANVLTF.

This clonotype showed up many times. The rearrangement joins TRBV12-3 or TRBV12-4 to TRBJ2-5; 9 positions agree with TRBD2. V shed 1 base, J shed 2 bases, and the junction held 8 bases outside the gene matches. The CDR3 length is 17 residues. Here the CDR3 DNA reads TGTGCCAGCAGTTTAGGAGGGCGGGGGGGACTGCAAGAGACCCAGTACTTC. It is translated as CASSLGGRGGLQETQYF.

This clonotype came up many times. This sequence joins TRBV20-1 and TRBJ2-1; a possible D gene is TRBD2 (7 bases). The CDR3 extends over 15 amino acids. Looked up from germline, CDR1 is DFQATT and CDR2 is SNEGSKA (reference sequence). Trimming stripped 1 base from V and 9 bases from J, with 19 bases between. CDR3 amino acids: CSARGGGAKVTEQFF. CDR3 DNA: TGCAGTGCTAGAGGGGGGGGGGCCAAGGTTACTGAGCAGTTCTTC.

The DNA of the CDR3 is TGTGCCACCAGCAGATCCGGGACTAGCGGGAGACGGGAGACCCAGTACTTC. Translating it yields CATSRSGTSGRRETQYF. V gene TRBV15 combines with J gene TRBJ2-5, with 14 bases fitting TRBD2. The trim removed 2 bases at V and 5 bases at J, leaving 7 bases unmatched. Germline V gene sequence: CDR1 LNHNV, CDR2 YYDKDF (reference sequence). The CDR3 extends over 17 amino acids.

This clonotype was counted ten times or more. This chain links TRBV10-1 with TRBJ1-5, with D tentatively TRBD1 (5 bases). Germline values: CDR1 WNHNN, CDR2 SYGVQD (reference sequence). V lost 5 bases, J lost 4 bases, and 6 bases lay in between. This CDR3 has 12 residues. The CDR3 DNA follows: TGCGCCAGCAGTCAGGGAAATCAGCCCCAGCATTTT. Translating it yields CASSQGNQPQHF.